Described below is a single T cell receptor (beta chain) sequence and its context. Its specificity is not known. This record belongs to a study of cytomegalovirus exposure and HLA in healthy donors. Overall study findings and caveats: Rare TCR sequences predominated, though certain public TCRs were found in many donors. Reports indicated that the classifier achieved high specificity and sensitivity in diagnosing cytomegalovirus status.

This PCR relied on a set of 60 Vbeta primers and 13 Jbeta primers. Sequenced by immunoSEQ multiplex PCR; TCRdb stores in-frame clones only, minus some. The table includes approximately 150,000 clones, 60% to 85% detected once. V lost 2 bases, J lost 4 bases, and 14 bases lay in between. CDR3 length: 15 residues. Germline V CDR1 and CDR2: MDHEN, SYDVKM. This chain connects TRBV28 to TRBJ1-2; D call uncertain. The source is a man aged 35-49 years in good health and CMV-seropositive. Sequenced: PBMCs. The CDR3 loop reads CASSLHDTVFYGYTF. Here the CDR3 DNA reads TGTGCCAGCAGTTTACACGATACAGTTTTCTATGGCTACACCTTC.